This TCR beta chain was captured in a study of patients and donors after allogeneic stem cell transplantation. This clonotype was recorded many times. TCRdb analysed the RT-PCR reads with MiXCR anew, one entry per CDR3 protein. The sample carries 70,000 to 95,000 distinct CDR3 sequences, around 5% recorded once. V gave up 5 bases and J gave up 5 bases; unmatched junction bases: 2. From germline, CDR1 is SNHLY and CDR2 FYNNEI. The CDR3 sequence is 13 residues long. The receptor was isolated from a human donor who was either an allogeneic HSCT recipient or a stem cell or donor lymphocyte infusion donor (not recorded which). It is not recorded whose cells these are; they may come from a transplant donor. V is TRBV2 and J is TRBJ2-5, with TRBD2 identical over 10 bases. The sample comprised blood, either unsorted or a sorted T cell fraction (not recorded which). The CDR3 sequence is CASSPSGGETQYF. The CDR3 region has the DNA TGTGCCAGCAGTCCTAGCGGGGGTGAGACCCAGTACTTC.